Included here is one TCR beta chain sequence, with context. The sample is drawn from a study of lymphopenia after photon versus proton radiotherapy. Sequenced by immunoSEQ multiplex PCR; TCRdb stores in-frame clones only, minus some. The profile shows around 64,000 clones, 85% to 95% of them singletons. The CDR3 length is 19 residues. Losses at the gene ends were 0 bases for V and 0 bases for J; bases not matched to a gene: 6. Germline CDR1 reads SGDLS; CDR2 reads YYNGEE. The input for sequencing was peripheral blood, taken from a patient treated with photon-based radiotherapy. The chain carries TRBV9 and TRBJ2-1; 13 bases are a match to TRBD2. The TCR originated in a woman between 40 and 50 years old with cholangiocarcinoma. The CDR3 spells CASSVDGTSGVSSYNEQFF. The CDR3 bases are TGTGCCAGCAGCGTAGATGGGACTAGCGGGGTTAGCTCCTACAATGAGCAGTTCTTC.